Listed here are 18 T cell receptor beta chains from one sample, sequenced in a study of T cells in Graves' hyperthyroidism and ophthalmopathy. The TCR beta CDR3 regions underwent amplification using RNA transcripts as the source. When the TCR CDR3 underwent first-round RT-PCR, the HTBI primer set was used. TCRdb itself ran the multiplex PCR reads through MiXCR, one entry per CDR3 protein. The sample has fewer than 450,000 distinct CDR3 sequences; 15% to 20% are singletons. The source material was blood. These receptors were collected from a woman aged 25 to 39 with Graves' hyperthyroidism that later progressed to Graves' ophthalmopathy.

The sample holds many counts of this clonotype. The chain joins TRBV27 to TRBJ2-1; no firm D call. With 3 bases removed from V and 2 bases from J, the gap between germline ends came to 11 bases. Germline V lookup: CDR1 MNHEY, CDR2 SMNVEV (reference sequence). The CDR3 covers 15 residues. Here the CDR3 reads CASSFWRHTYNEQFF. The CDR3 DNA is TGTGCCAGCAGTTTCTGGCGGCATACCTACAATGAGCAGTTCTTC.

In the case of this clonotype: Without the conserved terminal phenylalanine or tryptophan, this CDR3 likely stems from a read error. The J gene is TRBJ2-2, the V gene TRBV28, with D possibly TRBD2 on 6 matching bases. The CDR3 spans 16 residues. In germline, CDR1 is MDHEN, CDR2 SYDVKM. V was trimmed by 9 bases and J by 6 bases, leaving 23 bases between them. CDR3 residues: CASSIVGGRGPGELFS. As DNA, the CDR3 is TGTGCCAGTAGTATAGTCGGGGGTCGGGGTCCCGGGGAGCTGTTTTCT.

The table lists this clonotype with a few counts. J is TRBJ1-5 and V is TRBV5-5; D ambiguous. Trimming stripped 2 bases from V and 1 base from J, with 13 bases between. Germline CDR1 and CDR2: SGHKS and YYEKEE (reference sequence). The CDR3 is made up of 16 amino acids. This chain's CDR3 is CASSFSPSGSNQPQHF. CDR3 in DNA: TGTGCCAGCAGCTTTTCGCCGTCCGGGAGCAATCAGCCCCAGCATTTT. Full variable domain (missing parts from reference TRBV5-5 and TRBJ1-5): DAGVTQSPTHLIKTRGQQVTLRCSPISGHKSVSWYQQVLGQGPQFIFQYYEKEERGRGNFPDRFSARQFPNYSSELNVNALLLGDSALYLCASSFSPSGSNQPQHFGDGTRLSIL.

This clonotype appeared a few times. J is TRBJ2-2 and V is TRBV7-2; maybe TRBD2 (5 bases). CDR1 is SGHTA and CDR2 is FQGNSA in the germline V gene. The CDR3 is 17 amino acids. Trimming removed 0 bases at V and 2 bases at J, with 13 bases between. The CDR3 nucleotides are TGTGCCAGCAGCTTAGCGACTTATAGCGTTAACACCGGGGAGCTGTTTTTT. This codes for CASSLATYSVNTGELFF.

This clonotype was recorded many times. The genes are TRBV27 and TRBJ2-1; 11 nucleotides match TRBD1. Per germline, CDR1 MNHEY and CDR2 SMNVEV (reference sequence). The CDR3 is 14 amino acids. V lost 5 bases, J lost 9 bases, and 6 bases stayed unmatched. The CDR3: CASSERTGGFEQFF. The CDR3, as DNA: TGTGCCAGCAGTGAAAGGACAGGGGGCTTTGAGCAGTTCTTC.

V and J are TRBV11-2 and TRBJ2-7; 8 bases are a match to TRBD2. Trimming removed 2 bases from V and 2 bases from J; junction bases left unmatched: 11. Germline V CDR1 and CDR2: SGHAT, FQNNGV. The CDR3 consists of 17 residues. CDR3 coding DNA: TGTGCCAGCAGCTTAACGGGGGGGCGGGATCTGACCTACGAGCAGTACTTC. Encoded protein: CASSLTGGRDLTYEQYF.

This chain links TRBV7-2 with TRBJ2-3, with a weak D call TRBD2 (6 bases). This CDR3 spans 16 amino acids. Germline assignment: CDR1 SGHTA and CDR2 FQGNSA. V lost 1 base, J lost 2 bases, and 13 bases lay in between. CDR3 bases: TGTGCCAGCAGCTTAGTACCAGCGGGTTACACAGATACGCAGTATTTT. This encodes CASSLVPAGYTDTQYF.

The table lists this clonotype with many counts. The CDR3: CASGFSQTDDEQYF. CDR3 DNA: TGTGCTAGTGGTTTCAGCCAGACCGATGACGAGCAGTACTTC. J is TRBJ2-7 and V is TRBV12-5; D remains ambiguous. The CDR3 has 14 amino acids. The V end was cut by 3 bases, the J end by 5 bases, with 14 bases between. The germline V gene has CDR1 LGHNT and CDR2 FRNRAP.

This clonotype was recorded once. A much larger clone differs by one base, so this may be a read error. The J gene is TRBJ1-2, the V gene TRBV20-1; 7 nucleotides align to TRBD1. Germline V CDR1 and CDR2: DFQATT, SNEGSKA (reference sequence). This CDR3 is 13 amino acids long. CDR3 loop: CRARLQGTYGYTF. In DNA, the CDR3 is TGCCGTGCTAGATTACAGGGGACCTATGGCTACACCTTC.

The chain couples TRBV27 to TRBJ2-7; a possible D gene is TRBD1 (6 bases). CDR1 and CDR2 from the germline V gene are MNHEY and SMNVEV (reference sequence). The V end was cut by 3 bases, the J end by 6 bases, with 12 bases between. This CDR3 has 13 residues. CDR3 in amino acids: CASSLQGSGEQYF. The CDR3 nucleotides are TGTGCCAGCAGTTTGCAGGGGTCGGGCGAGCAGTACTTC.

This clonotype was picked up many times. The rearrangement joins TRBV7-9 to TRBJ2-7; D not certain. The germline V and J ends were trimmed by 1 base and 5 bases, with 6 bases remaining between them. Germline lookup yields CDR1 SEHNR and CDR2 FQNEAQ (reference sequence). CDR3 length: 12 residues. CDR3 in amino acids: CASSLEYNEQYF. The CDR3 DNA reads TGTGCCAGCAGCTTAGAGTATAACGAGCAGTACTTC.

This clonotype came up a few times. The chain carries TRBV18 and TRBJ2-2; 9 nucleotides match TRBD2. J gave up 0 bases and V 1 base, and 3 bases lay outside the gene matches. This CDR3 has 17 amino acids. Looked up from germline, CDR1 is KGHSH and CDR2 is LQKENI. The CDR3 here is CASSPRASGANTGELFF. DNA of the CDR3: TGTGCCAGCTCACCACGGGCTAGCGGGGCGAACACCGGGGAGCTGTTTTTT.

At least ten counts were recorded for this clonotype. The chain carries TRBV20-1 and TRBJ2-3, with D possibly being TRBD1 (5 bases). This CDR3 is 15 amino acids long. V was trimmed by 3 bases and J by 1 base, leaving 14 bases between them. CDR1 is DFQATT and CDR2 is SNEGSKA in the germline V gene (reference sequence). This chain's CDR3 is CSASRFRARTDTQYF. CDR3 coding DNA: TGCAGTGCTAGTCGGTTCAGGGCCCGCACAGATACGCAGTATTTT.

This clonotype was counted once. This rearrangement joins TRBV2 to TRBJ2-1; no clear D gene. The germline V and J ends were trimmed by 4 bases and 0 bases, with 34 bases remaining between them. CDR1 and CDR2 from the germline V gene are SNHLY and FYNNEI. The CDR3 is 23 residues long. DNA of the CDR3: TGTGCCAGCAGTGTTCCGGGTGTTTCTGAGGACCATCTCCCGACCCGCTCCTACAATGAGCAGTTCTTC. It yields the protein CASSVPGVSEDHLPTRSYNEQFF.

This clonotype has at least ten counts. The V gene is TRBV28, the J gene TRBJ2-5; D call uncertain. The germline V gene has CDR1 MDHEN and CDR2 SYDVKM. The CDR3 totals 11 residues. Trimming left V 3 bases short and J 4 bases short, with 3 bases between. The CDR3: CASSFLETQYF. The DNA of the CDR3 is TGTGCCAGCAGTTTCCTAGAGACCCAGTACTTC. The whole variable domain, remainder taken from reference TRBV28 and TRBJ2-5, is DVKVTQSSRYLVKRTGEKVFLECVQDMDHENMFWYRQDPGLGLRLIYFSYDVKMKEKGDIPEGYSVSREKKERFSLILESASTNQTSMYLCASSFLETQYFGPGTRLLVL.

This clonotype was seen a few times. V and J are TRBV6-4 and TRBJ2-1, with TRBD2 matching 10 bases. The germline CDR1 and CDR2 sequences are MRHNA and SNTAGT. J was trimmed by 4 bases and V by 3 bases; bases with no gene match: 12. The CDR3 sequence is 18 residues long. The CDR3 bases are TGTGCCAGCAGTGAGGTTCCTAGCGGGGGTAGCTCGTACAATGAGCAGTTCTTC. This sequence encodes CASSEVPSGGSSYNEQFF.

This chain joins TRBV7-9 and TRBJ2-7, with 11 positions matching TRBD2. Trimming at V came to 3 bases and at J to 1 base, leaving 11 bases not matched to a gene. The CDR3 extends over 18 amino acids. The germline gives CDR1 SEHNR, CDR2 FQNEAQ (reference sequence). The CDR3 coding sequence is TGTGCCAGCAGCTTTGCGGGACTAGCGGTGACCAAATCCTACGAGCAGTACTTC. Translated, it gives CASSFAGLAVTKSYEQYF.

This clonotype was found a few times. The DNA of the CDR3 is TGTGCCACCAGATTCCGGGACACAGCCTACGAGCAGTACTTC. Its protein is CATRFRDTAYEQYF. The chain is built from TRBV19 and TRBJ2-7; a weak D match, TRBD1 (6 bases). The CDR3 covers 14 residues. The V end lost 10 bases, the J end lost 2 bases, and 18 bases lay between the germline ends. The germline V gene encodes CDR1 LNHDA and CDR2 SQIVND (reference sequence).